Listed below are T cell receptor beta chains from one sample, sequenced in a study of cytomegalovirus exposure and HLA in healthy donors. Repertoires were generated with immunoSEQ multiplex PCR, while TCRdb's copy carries only in-frame clones and drops some. The sample holds 150,000 to 200,000 clones, roughly 80% seen once. Sequencing was carried out using PBMCs. Source of these receptors: a woman under 30 in good health and CMV-seronegative. Each CDR3 is given with its conserved first and last residue. The D gene is left open where the match is weak. Clone sizes are given selectively: once, few, many, or a class where the clone is expanded.

clone_size | d_call | j_call | v_call | cdr3_aa | cdr3_nt
- | - | TRBJ2-1 | TRBV30 | CAWSLGEQFF | TGTGCCTGGAGTCTAGGTGAGCAGTTCTTC
- | TRBD2 | TRBJ2-3 | TRBV27 | CASRQLAGVKVADTQYF | TGTGCCAGCAGACAACTAGCGGGAGTAAAAGTGGCGGATACGCAGTATTTT
few | TRBD1 | TRBJ2-3 | TRBV5-1 | CASSSGGEGTDTQYF | TGCGCCAGCAGCTCAGGGGGCGAGGGCACAGATACGCAGTATTTT
- | TRBD1 | TRBJ2-3 | TRBV11-2 | CASSWLTGTGGADTQYF | TGTGCCAGCAGCTGGCTTACCGGGACAGGGGGCGCAGATACGCAGTATTTT
- | TRBD2 | TRBJ2-1 | TRBV5-5 | CASSRTPTSGRVNEQFF | TGTGCCAGCAGCCGGACCCCCACTAGCGGGAGGGTCAATGAGCAGTTCTTC
- | TRBD2 | TRBJ2-1 | TRBV5-4 | CASSLAGGGRNEQFF | TGTGCCAGCAGCTTGGCCGGGGGGGGGCGCAATGAGCAGTTCTTC
- | - | TRBJ2-7 | TRBV29-1 | CSVVGSSYEQYF | TGCAGCGTTGTAGGGAGCTCCTACGAGCAGTACTTC
- | TRBD1 | TRBJ2-3 | TRBV2 | CASSGQATSTDTQYF | TGTGCCAGCAGCGGACAGGCTACTAGCACAGATACGCAGTATTTT
- | TRBD2 | TRBJ2-5 | TRBV7-9 | CASSLAGGQETQYF | TGTGCCAGCAGCTTGGCGGGAGGCCAAGAGACCCAGTACTTC
- | - | TRBJ1-5 | TRBV18 | CASSPVAQTSSNQPQHF | TGTGCCAGCTCACCAGTCGCACAGACGTCGAGCAATCAGCCCCAGCATTTT
- | TRBD1 | TRBJ1-2 | TRBV27 | CASSSDRGTADGYTF | TGTGCCAGCAGTTCCGACCGGGGGACAGCCGATGGCTACACCTTC
- | TRBD1 | TRBJ2-1 | TRBV28 | CASRGQGLVQFF | TGTGCCAGCAGGGGACAGGGGTTGGTGCAGTTCTTC
- | - | TRBJ2-5 | TRBV5-4 | CASSIRQPGTQYF | TGTGCCAGCAGCATTCGACAGCCCGGGACCCAGTACTTC
- | - | TRBJ2-5 | TRBV19 | CASKRTTGVQETQYF | TGTGCCAGTAAGCGGACGACGGGGGTTCAAGAGACCCAGTACTTC
- | - | TRBJ1-2 | TRBV30 | CAWNPGGGNGYTF | TGTGCCTGGAACCCCGGGGGTGGTAATGGCTACACCTTC
- | - | TRBJ1-2 | TRBV28 | CASTEGFSNGYTF | TGTGCCAGCACCGAGGGATTTTCGAATGGCTACACCTTC
- | TRBD1 | TRBJ1-2 | TRBV28 | CASSYSPGTVYGYTF | TGTGCCAGCAGTTATTCCCCCGGGACAGTCTATGGCTACACCTTC
- | TRBD2 | TRBJ2-3 | TRBV28 | CAEAGGSLTDTQYF | TGTGCCGAAGCCGGCGGGAGTCTCACAGATACGCAGTATTTT
- | TRBD1 | TRBJ1-1 | TRBV7-9 | CASSLGGQGDPKAFF | TGTGCCAGCAGCTTAGGGGGGCAGGGGGACCCGAAAGCTTTCTTT
- | - | TRBJ2-7 | TRBV25-1 | CASSGPRWEQYF | TGTGCCAGCAGTGGCCCGCGCTGGGAGCAGTACTTC
once | - | TRBJ2-3 | TRBV10-3 | CATSHVGVVSDTQYF | TGTGCCACCTCCCACGTCGGGGTGGTATCAGATACGCAGTATTTT
- | TRBD1 | TRBJ2-7 | TRBV5-6 | CASSVGQSEQYF | TGTGCCAGCAGCGTGGGACAGAGCGAGCAGTACTTC
few | TRBD2 | TRBJ2-3 | TRBV5-1 | CASSSGAGGYTDTQYF | TGCGCCAGCAGCTCGGGAGCGGGAGGGTACACAGATACGCAGTATTTT
- | - | TRBJ1-2 | TRBV19 | CASSLGTIGHGYTF | TGTGCCAGTAGTCTCGGGACTATAGGCCATGGCTACACCTTC
- | - | TRBJ2-3 | TRBV18 | CASSPSYTDTQYF | TGTGCCAGCTCACCCTCCTACACAGATACGCAGTATTTT
- | - | TRBJ2-1 | TRBV29-1 | CSAALGSAGEQFF | TGCAGCGCCGCGTTGGGGAGCGCCGGTGAGCAGTTCTTC
- | TRBD2 | TRBJ2-1 | TRBV11-2 | CASSFPTSGSYNEQFF | TGTGCCAGCAGCTTTCCTACTAGCGGCAGTTACAATGAGCAGTTCTTC
- | - | TRBJ2-1 | TRBV7-9 | CASSFSGHRLDNEQFF | TGTGCCAGCAGCTTCTCTGGACACCGTCTGGACAATGAGCAGTTCTTC
- | - | TRBJ2-7 | TRBV7-9 | CASSLASPWQYSSYEQYF | TGTGCCAGCAGCTTAGCCTCCCCCTGGCAGTATTCCTCCTACGAGCAGTACTTC
few | - | TRBJ1-2 | TRBV28 | CASRYRVYDYTF | TGTGCCAGCCGGTACAGGGTATATGACTACACCTTC
- | - | TRBJ2-7 | TRBV4-1 | CASSPYRSSYEQYF | TGCGCCAGCAGCCCGTACAGGAGCTCCTACGAGCAGTACTTC
- | TRBD1 | TRBJ2-1 | TRBV9 | CASSLTGGGGQHNEQFF | TGTGCCAGCAGCTTGACAGGGGGCGGGGGTCAACACAATGAGCAGTTCTTC
- | - | TRBJ2-7 | TRBV7-9 | CASSDRQGEDAYEQYF | TGTGCCAGCAGCGATCGCCAGGGGGAGGATGCCTACGAGCAGTACTTC
- | - | TRBJ2-3 | TRBV28 | CASSFSDKFNTDTQYF | TGTGCCAGCAGTTTCTCAGATAAGTTCAACACAGATACGCAGTATTTT
- | TRBD1 | TRBJ1-2 | TRBV28 | CASSLSGQGVYGYTF | TGTGCCAGCAGTTTATCAGGACAGGGGGTCTATGGCTACACCTTC
- | - | TRBJ2-7 | TRBV6-4 | CASSDPPGSYEQYF | TGTGCCAGCAGTGACCCCCCGGGATCCTACGAGCAGTACTTC
- | - | TRBJ2-5 | TRBV5-5 | CASRESYMEETQYF | TGTGCCAGTCGAGAGAGCTATATGGAAGAGACCCAGTACTTC
- | - | TRBJ1-5 | TRBV19 | CASSREVGDLYSNQPQHF | TGTGCCAGTAGCCGGGAGGTAGGGGATCTTTATAGCAATCAGCCCCAGCATTTT
- | - | TRBJ2-5 | TRBV6-5 | CASSYGLGETQYF | TGTGCCAGCAGTTACGGACTTGGGGAGACCCAGTACTTC
- | - | TRBJ2-3 | TRBV6-1 | CASSVLPRTDTQYF | TGTGCCAGCAGTGTTCTTCCCCGCACAGATACGCAGTATTTT
few | TRBD2 | TRBJ2-7 | TRBV6-1 | CASSEQAGVRYEQYF | TGTGCCAGCAGTGAACAGGCGGGAGTTCGCTACGAGCAGTACTTC
- | - | TRBJ1-5 | TRBV6-1 | CASSEPGNQPQHF | TGTGCCAGCAGTGAACCAGGCAATCAGCCCCAGCATTTT
- | - | TRBJ1-1 | TRBV18 | CASSLNTGHPNTEAFF | TGTGCCAGCTCGCTCAATACGGGACACCCGAACACTGAAGCTTTCTTT
- | - | TRBJ2-5 | TRBV6-1 | CASKWDNQETQYF | TGTGCCAGCAAATGGGACAACCAAGAGACCCAGTACTTC